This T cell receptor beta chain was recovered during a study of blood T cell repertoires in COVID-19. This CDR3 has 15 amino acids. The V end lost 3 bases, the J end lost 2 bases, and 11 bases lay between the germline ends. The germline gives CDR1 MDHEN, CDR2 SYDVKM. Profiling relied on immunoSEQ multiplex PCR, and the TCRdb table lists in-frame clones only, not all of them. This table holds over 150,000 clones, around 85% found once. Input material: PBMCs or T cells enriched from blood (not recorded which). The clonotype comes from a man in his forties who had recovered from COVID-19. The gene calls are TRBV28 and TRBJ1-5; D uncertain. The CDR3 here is CASSFYVGGNQPQHF. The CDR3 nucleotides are TGTGCCAGCAGTTTCTACGTCGGGGGCAATCAGCCCCAGCATTTT.